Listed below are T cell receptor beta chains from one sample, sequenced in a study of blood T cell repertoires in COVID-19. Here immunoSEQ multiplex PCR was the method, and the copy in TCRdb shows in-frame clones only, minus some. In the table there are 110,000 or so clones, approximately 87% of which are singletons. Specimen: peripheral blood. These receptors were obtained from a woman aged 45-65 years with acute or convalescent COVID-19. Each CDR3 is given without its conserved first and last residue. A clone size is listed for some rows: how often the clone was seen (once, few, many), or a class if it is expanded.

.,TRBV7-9,ASSLGQGTDTQY
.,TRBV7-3,ASSLEGASNTGELF
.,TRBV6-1,ASSEPGTGLNGYT
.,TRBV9,ASSLQVADTQY
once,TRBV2,ASSEAGANGQPQH
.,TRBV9,ASSAQGAPNEKLF
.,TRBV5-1,ASSAAGTGITEAF
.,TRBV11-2,ASSPDRGGTIY
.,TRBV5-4,ASSLIQNTEAF
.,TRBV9,ASSVGGPSSYNSPLH
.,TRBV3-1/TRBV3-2,ASAQGDRSNQPQH
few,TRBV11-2,ASSLITGGRSGNTIY
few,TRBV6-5,AAERRGNEQY
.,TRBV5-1,ATSVGQTYNSPLH
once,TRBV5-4,ASSGFDRGGGYT
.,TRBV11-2,ASSFYQYNEQF
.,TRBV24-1,ATRGVTDTQY
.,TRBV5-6,ASSLRRSGAQY
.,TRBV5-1,ASSPTFFTAKNIQY
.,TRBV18,ASSPLARSGNTIY
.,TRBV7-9,ASSLGGLNNSPLH
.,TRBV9,ASSGANTGELF
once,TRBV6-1,ASRVGKIEF
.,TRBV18,ASSRAGGLNEQF
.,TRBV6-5,ASTQTGFGYT
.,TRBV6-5,ASRQGTGNNSPLH
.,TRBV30,AWSVNTRNTIY
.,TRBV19,ASSISGKDGYT
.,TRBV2,ASRSAGIPNEKLF
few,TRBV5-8,ASSLGAGALSEQY
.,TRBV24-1,ATSDAWTGNPSPWAEGYT
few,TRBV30,ACTGGSPLH